The table lists the clone carrying this TCR beta chain with many counts. Trimming took off 3 bases at V and 1 base at J, with 8 bases between the two ends. CDR1 and CDR2 (germline): DFQATT, SNEGSKA (reference sequence). There are 13 residues in the CDR3. These data belong to a study of neurological immune-mediated disorders. MiXCR, applied by TCRdb to the 5' RACE reads, yields one record per CDR3 protein. The data contain 55,000 to 60,000 distinct CDR3 sequences, roughly 3.3% of them singletons. Sequenced input: PBMCs. The chain is built from TRBV20-1 and TRBJ2-3; maybe TRBD1 (6 bases). This receptor was taken from a woman aged 25 to 45 with multiple sclerosis. CDR3 nucleotide sequence: TGCAGTGCTAGTAAGGGGGGCACAGATACGCAGTATTTT. Its translation is CSASKGGTDTQYF.